The entry below gives a single TCR beta chain sequence along with its context. Its specificity is unknown. The data stem from a study of shared clonotypes between healthy human individuals. Study details: Each donor's CD8 memory used one plate, CD8 naive two, each CD4 subset three.

This table comes from immunoSEQ multiplex PCR, and its TCRdb copy is limited to in-frame clones, with some not included. The sample has millions of clones, about 93% seen once. The germline V and J ends were trimmed by 10 bases and 3 bases, with 12 bases remaining between them. Germline V gene sequence: CDR1 MDHEN, CDR2 SYDVKM. This CDR3 region has 13 residues. Findings and caveats of the study: Memory subsets generally showed lower estimated richness than naive subsets. Sequencing of the sorted subsets was shown by rarefaction to be incomplete despite large depth. Apart from blood, nothing was sampled; tissue repertoires likely differ.

CD8 cells classed as naive were CD45RO-negative and positively selected for CCR7, excluding terminally differentiated effector memory CD45RA+ cells. This TCR was sampled from a man between 18 and 35 years old in good health. Some clones in this sample may be carry-over from other donors' samples. Sequencing was performed on naive CD8+ T cells from PBMCs. The rearrangement links TRBV28 to TRBJ2-2; D remains ambiguous. CDR3 loop: CAIQPPYTGELFF. The DNA for the CDR3 is TGTGCCATCCAACCACCCTACACCGGGGAGCTGTTTTTT.